This TCR beta chain was sequenced for a study of molecular identifiers for immune sequencing clone quantification. CD8+CD4-CCR7+CD45RA+ cells were sorted as naive CD8 T cells. Overall study findings and caveats: Highly expanded clones may be undercounted when identical TCR molecules share barcodes. Spiked Jurkat TCR RNA equivalent to one cell reportedly surfaced among over 850,000 naive cells.

Bulk libraries came from a prior protocol with listed TCR primers. TCRdb reanalysed the PCR reads using MiXCR and keeps one entry per CDR3 protein. The repertoire holds some 91,000 distinct CDR3 sequences, with more than 20% as singletons. This clonotype was counted at least ten times. The target antigen is unknown. Germline CDR1 is LGHNA and CDR2 is YSLEER. With V trimmed by 1 base and J by 7 bases, 6 bases remained unmatched. The CDR3 contains 14 residues. Sequences were obtained from naive CD8+ T cells from blood, with Jurkat cell RNA spiked in. Subset given: FACS-sorted CD8+CD4-CCR7+CD45RA+ naive T cells. The TCR comes from a human donor in good health. Some libraries in this study had Jurkat cell RNA spiked in. This chain joins TRBV4-3 and TRBJ2-7; 8 bases line up with TRBD1. The CDR3: CASSQAQGAWEQYF. For the CDR3, the DNA is TGCGCCAGCAGCCAAGCCCAGGGGGCTTGGGAGCAGTACTTC.